What follows are 9 T cell receptor beta chains derived from one specimen sequenced in a study of HIV-infected children after antiretroviral therapy interruption (dated by TCRdb to between 2018 and 2020). The intended sense of this specimen's treatment or condition label: PENTA 11 planned treatment interruption arm or continuous ART arm. Library prep was done by 3' RACE. For sequencing, an Illumina MiSeq was employed. TCR libraries were built from RNA using a 3' RACE protocol with unique molecular identifiers to correct PCR amplification bias. TCRdb redid the processing of the public reads, applying fastp at Q25 and MiXCR, and retained in-frame beta chains. CDR3 protein duplicates are merged, each entry listing the most common genes and DNA. In this sample the table shows 14,000 to 15,000 distinct CDR3 sequences, around 3.5% of which occur a single time. Together, the top ten hold roughly 34% of the sample.

The starting material was CD45RO+ CD8+ T cells from PBMCs, pooled from several time points, obtained from a donor given antiretroviral therapy, either interrupted or continuous. What this sample's cell subset or site label stands for: memory CD8+ CD45RO+ CD45RA- T cells. The receptors shown here come from a pool of human donors with HIV.

Ten or more counts support this clonotype. V gene TRBV6-1 combines with J gene TRBJ2-2; a possible D gene is TRBD2 (5 bases). V lost 5 bases and J 6 bases, leaving 10 bases between the germline ends. There are 13 residues in the CDR3. CDR1 MNHNS and CDR2 SASEGT come from the germline V gene. CDR3 region: CASSYGEAGELFF. As DNA, the CDR3 is TGTGCCAGCAGTTACGGGGAAGCCGGGGAGCTGTTTTTT.

This clonotype is medium-sized by share. The chain employs TRBV6-6 and TRBJ2-3, with TRBD2 matching 7 bases. Losses at the gene ends were 5 bases for V and 4 bases for J; bases not matched to a gene: 3. Germline V gives CDR1 MNHNY, CDR2 SVGAGI (reference sequence). The CDR3 runs to 13 residues. This chain's CDR3 is CASSTGRSDTQYF. For the CDR3, the DNA is TGTGCCAGCAGTACCGGGAGGTCAGATACGCAGTATTTT.

This clonotype came up many times. The chain recombines TRBV6-2 or TRBV6-3 with TRBJ2-7, with 8 bases fitting TRBD2. J was trimmed by 2 bases and V by 5 bases; bases with no gene match: 5. This CDR3 is built from 14 residues. Germline V lookup: CDR1 MNHEY, CDR2 SVGEGT. Here the CDR3 reads CASSQGLEAYEQYF. The CDR3 DNA reads as TGTGCCAGCAGTCAGGGACTAGAAGCCTACGAGCAGTACTTC.

This clonotype was counted at least ten times. The CDR3 DNA is TGTGCCAGCAGGAACGGACAGGCCTACGAGCAGTACTTC. Its protein product is CASRNGQAYEQYF. This sequence joins TRBV6-1 and TRBJ2-7; 7 bases line up with TRBD1. Germline V gives CDR1 MNHNS, CDR2 SASEGT. The CDR3 totals 13 residues. Germline trimming cut 6 bases from V and 2 bases from J; bases unmatched to any gene: 4.

Ten or more counts support this clonotype. V usage is TRBV27 and J usage is TRBJ2-3; maybe TRBD1 (5 bases). The CDR3 is 15 residues long. Germline CDR1 and CDR2: MNHEY and SMNVEV (reference sequence). V lost 6 bases, J lost 1 base, and 14 bases lay in between. CDR3: CASSSPGRGTDTQYF. In nucleotides, the CDR3 is TGTGCCAGCAGCTCCCCAGGGCGAGGCACAGATACGCAGTATTTT.

This clonotype was picked up many times. V usage is TRBV29-1 and J usage is TRBJ2-7, with 7 bases fitting TRBD1. V trimming: 6 bases; J trimming: 2 bases; junction bases outside the gene matches: 4. The CDR3 spans 12 residues. The germline V gene has CDR1 SQVTM and CDR2 ANQGSEA. The CDR3: CSVGDSPYEQYF. The CDR3 DNA reads as TGCAGCGTGGGGGACAGCCCCTACGAGCAGTACTTC.

This clonotype is classed as medium-sized. The CDR3 coding sequence is TGTGCCAGCAGCTCCTATGGCCTAAGGGGCAATGAGCAGTTCTTC. It codes for CASSSYGLRGNEQFF. This rearrangement joins TRBV7-9 to TRBJ2-1; possibly TRBD1 for D (5 bases). This CDR3 comprises 15 residues. With 4 bases removed from V and 6 bases from J, the gap between germline ends came to 16 bases. Germline lookup yields CDR1 SEHNR and CDR2 FQNEAQ (reference sequence).

This clonotype came up many times. The chain is built from TRBV6-2 or TRBV6-3 and TRBJ2-1; TRBD1 matches at 10 bases. Germline CDR1 reads MNHEY; CDR2 reads SVGEGT. The V and J ends lost 6 bases and 8 bases, in that order; junction bases with no gene match: 7. The CDR3 length is 14 residues. The CDR3 sequence is CASSHGTGVDEQFF. CDR3 DNA: TGTGCCAGCAGCCACGGGACAGGGGTCGATGAGCAGTTCTTC.

This clonotype has ten or more counts. The chain recombines TRBV21-1 with TRBJ2-1; the DNA was not compared with TRBD1, the D call given in the table. TRBV21-1 is classified as a pseudogene. The CDR3 sequence is 15 residues long. The CDR3 bases are TGTGCCAGCAACTCACAGGGGGCAACCTACAATGAGCAGTTCTTC. Encoded protein: CASNSQGATYNEQFF.